This is a list of T cell receptor beta chains from one sample in a study of cytomegalovirus exposure and HLA in healthy donors. Sequencing used immunoSEQ multiplex PCR; TCRdb keeps in-frame clones, though not all of them. Of around 160,000 clones in the sample, 60% to 80% were seen once. The sample was PBMCs. All receptors come from a woman between 35 and 50 years old in good health and CMV-seropositive. Both conserved end residues are part of each CDR3. The order of the fields is D gene, V gene, clone size, J gene, CDR3 protein, CDR3 DNA. The D gene is left open where the match is weak. Clone size is stated in some rows and not others, as once, few, many or a class when expanded.

TRBD2	TRBV11-2	few	TRBJ2-7	CASSLALAGPGEQYF	TGTGCCAGCAGCTTAGCCCTAGCGGGGCCTGGCGAGCAGTACTTC
TRBD1	TRBV30	.	TRBJ1-6	CAWSPGQGYNSPLHF	TGTGCCTGGAGTCCCGGACAGGGGTATAATTCACCCCTCCACTTT
TRBD1	TRBV7-6	few	TRBJ1-1	CASSSGPGTGGVRDTEAFF	TGTGCCAGCAGCTCCGGTCCCGGGACAGGGGGGGTAAGGGACACTGAAGCTTTCTTT
.	TRBV28	.	TRBJ1-4	CASSAWANEKLFF	TGTGCCAGCAGTGCTTGGGCGAATGAAAAACTGTTTTTT
.	TRBV2	once	TRBJ1-2	CASSESGVGGYTF	TGTGCCAGCAGTGAGTCAGGGGTAGGCGGCTACACCTTC
.	TRBV30	.	TRBJ1-6	CAWSVSGALHF	TGTGCCTGGAGTGTATCGGGGGCCCTCCACTTT
.	TRBV6-1	.	TRBJ2-2	CASSGSGKTGELFF	TGTGCCAGCAGTGGCAGCGGAAAGACCGGGGAGCTGTTTTTT
.	TRBV7-6	.	TRBJ1-5	CASSGETGLNQPQHF	TGTGCCAGCAGCGGAGAAACAGGTTTGAATCAGCCCCAGCATTTT
TRBD1	TRBV5-1	.	TRBJ1-3	CASSLGGTGFTGNTIYF	TGCGCCAGCAGCTTGGGTGGGACAGGGTTCACTGGAAACACCATATATTTT
TRBD1	TRBV27	.	TRBJ1-5	CASSRQGGERPQHF	TGTGCCAGCAGCCGTCAGGGGGGCGAAAGGCCCCAGCATTTT
TRBD1	TRBV2	.	TRBJ1-2	CASTLISGGAGYGYTF	TGTGCCAGCACCCTCATTTCAGGGGGCGCCGGCTATGGCTACACCTTC
TRBD2	TRBV30	.	TRBJ2-7	CAWRAGGAAEQYF	TGTGCCTGGAGGGCGGGGGGGGCGGCCGAGCAGTACTTC
.	TRBV7-7	few	TRBJ1-2	CASSLDRQGFGANPMGHYGYTF	TGTGCCAGCAGCTTAGACAGGCAGGGTTTTGGGGCTAACCCCATGGGCCACTATGGCTACACCTTC
TRBD1	TRBV6-5	.	TRBJ2-5	CASTPLGGQQETQYF	TGTGCCAGCACTCCTCTAGGGGGACAGCAAGAGACCCAGTACTTC
.	TRBV30	.	TRBJ2-6	CAWGLSGANVLTF	TGTGCCTGGGGACTCTCTGGGGCCAACGTCCTGACTTTC
.	TRBV27	.	TRBJ2-3	CASIINRASTDTQYF	TGTGCCAGCATCATCAACAGGGCTAGCACAGATACGCAGTATTTT
TRBD2	TRBV30	.	TRBJ2-5	CAWSVLPGRASGGDSQGTQYF	TGTGCCTGGAGTGTACTCCCTGGCAGGGCTAGCGGGGGAGACTCCCAAGGGACCCAGTACTTC
TRBD1	TRBV2	.	TRBJ1-4	CASSEEGTGVEKLFF	TGTGCCAGCAGTGAAGAAGGAACAGGGGTAGAAAAACTGTTTTTT